This T cell receptor beta chain was captured by sequencing in a study of T cell clonality in common variable immunodeficiency. General observations from the study: Fewer TCRbeta clones were shared among CVID subjects than controls.

Clones were read by immunoSEQ multiplex PCR, and TCRdb kept only the in-frame ones, dropping some. The counts give approximately 57,000 clones, none of them seen only once; around 0.8% is held by the top ten. CDR3 length: 11 amino acids. This clone was seen more than once but under ten times. Its antigen remains unidentified. The read ends 3 residues shy of where the CDR3 ends; the end is completed using the germline J gene. This TCR was sampled from a person aged 18 to 70 in good health. The chain recombines TRBV23-1 with TRBJ1-2, with a tentative D call TRBD1 (5 bases). TRBV23-1 is sorted into the ORF group, with uncertain function. Sequencing was performed on peripheral blood mononuclear cells. This CDR3 is CASPRGLYYTF. The part of the CDR3 DNA that was read is TGCGCCAGCCCGCGGGGCCTTTAC.